These T cell receptor beta chains were read from a single sample in a study of PD-L1 blockade in urothelial cancer. The table came from immunoSEQ multiplex PCR; TCRdb's copy has only in-frame clones and leaves some out. The sample lists roughly 48,000 clones, 84% seen once, with 5.8% in the top ten. Source: PBMCs, taken around atezolizumab (anti-PD-L1) treatment. These receptor sequences come from a man aged 35 to 55 with urothelial cancer. CDR3s include the opening cysteine and the closing phenylalanine or tryptophan. Each record gives: V gene, D gene, clone size, J gene, CDR3 DNA, CDR3 protein. A D gene is named only where the DNA matches it firmly. Clone size is stated in some rows and not others, as once, few, many or a class when expanded.

V gene: TRBV11-2; D gene: -; clone size: once; J gene: TRBJ2-1; CDR3 DNA: TGTGCCAGCAGCCACAGGGTTCGATCCTACAATGAGCAGTTCTTC; CDR3 protein: CASSHRVRSYNEQFF
V gene: TRBV7-7; D gene: TRBD1; clone size: -; J gene: TRBJ2-1; CDR3 DNA: TGTGCTAGCAGCCCTTGGACAGGGCCCCCGTACAATGAGCAGTTCTTC; CDR3 protein: CASSPWTGPPYNEQFF
V gene: TRBV7-6; D gene: -; clone size: once; J gene: TRBJ2-7; CDR3 DNA: TGTGCCAGCAGCTCCCGGGACTTTCCGGGCTACGAGCAGTACTTC; CDR3 protein: CASSSRDFPGYEQYF
V gene: TRBV30; D gene: -; clone size: -; J gene: TRBJ1-1; CDR3 DNA: TGTGCCTGGGCTAGGGGGGGGTTGAACACTGAAGCTTTCTTT; CDR3 protein: CAWARGGLNTEAFF
V gene: TRBV4-1; D gene: -; clone size: -; J gene: TRBJ2-3; CDR3 DNA: TGCGCCAGCAGCCAAGAATTAGCAATACGATCAGATACGCAGTATTTT; CDR3 protein: CASSQELAIRSDTQYF
V gene: TRBV7-9; D gene: -; clone size: -; J gene: TRBJ2-7; CDR3 DNA: TGTGCCAGCAGCTCCCTCAGGACAGACCTACGATGGGACTTC; CDR3 protein: CASSSLRTDLRWDF
V gene: TRBV28; D gene: TRBD1; clone size: few; J gene: TRBJ1-1; CDR3 DNA: TGTGCCAGCAGACCGGGGACAGGGACATTGAATGCTTTCTTT; CDR3 protein: CASRPGTGTLNAFF
V gene: TRBV5-1; D gene: TRBD2; clone size: -; J gene: TRBJ2-5; CDR3 DNA: TGCGCCAGCAGCTCCCACGCGGGGGTTGGAGAGACCCAGTACTTC; CDR3 protein: CASSSHAGVGETQYF
V gene: TRBV7-2; D gene: -; clone size: -; J gene: TRBJ1-5; CDR3 DNA: TGTGCCAGCAGCCAAGGGGGACAGCCCCAGCATTTT; CDR3 protein: CASSQGGQPQHF
V gene: TRBV28; D gene: TRBD2; clone size: -; J gene: TRBJ2-7; CDR3 DNA: TGTGCCAGCAAAAATACCGGGACTAGCGGGAGAAATGAGCAGTACTTC; CDR3 protein: CASKNTGTSGRNEQYF
V gene: TRBV28; D gene: -; clone size: -; J gene: TRBJ2-7; CDR3 DNA: TGTGCCAGCCTGGGGGACATGAACTACGAGCAGTACTTC; CDR3 protein: CASLGDMNYEQYF